These 32 T cell receptor beta chains originate from one sample sequenced in a study of vaccination and CD4 T cells after COVID-19. The treatment here: approximately 11-day PBMC culture with coronavirus spike peptide pools or control peptides (ViraFEST assay). An Oncomine TCR Beta short-read assay was used to sequence the DNA from cultured CD4+ T cells. TCRdb re-analysed the PCR reads in MiXCR, keeping a single row per CDR3 protein. Among 8,500 to 14,000 distinct CDR3 sequences listed, roughly three fifths were seen once. No cognate antigen is known for these TCRs. Sequencing input: CD4+ T cells from blood, cultured in vitro. The receptors come from a human donor who had recovered from COVID-19.

The rearrangement joins TRBV2 to TRBJ2-3, with no clear D. Trimming shortened V by 8 bases and J by 13 bases, and 22 bases separated the two germline ends. Germline V gene sequence: CDR1 SNHLY, CDR2 FYNNEI. CDR3 length: 13 amino acids. The CDR3 spells CASHNPGEKAKYF. The CDR3 nucleotides read TGTGCCAGCCACAATCCTGGCGAAAAGGCCAAGTATTTT.

This clonotype was picked up a small number of times. J is TRBJ2-5 and V is TRBV20-1; 16 nucleotides align to TRBD2. V gave up 5 bases and J gave up 5 bases; unmatched junction bases: 5. The CDR3 extends over 15 amino acids. Germline values: CDR1 DFQATT, CDR2 SNEGSKA (reference sequence). CDR3 DNA: TGCAGTGCTCCGGGACTAGCGGGGGGGATGGAGACCCAGTACTTC. Translation gives CSAPGLAGGMETQYF.

About this clonotype itself: Germline and junction disagree at one end, which may indicate a read error. The chain joins TRBV7-2 to TRBJ2-3; a possible D gene is TRBD1 (6 bases). CDR1 is SGHTA and CDR2 is FQGNSA in the germline V gene. The CDR3 has 13 residues. The CDR3 loop reads CASSPGLTGTQYF. The CDR3 DNA is TGTGCCAGCAGCCCTGGGCTGACAGGTACGCAGTATTTT.

The chain uses TRBV15 and TRBJ1-3; D remains ambiguous. The CDR3 length is 15 residues. Germline CDR1 and CDR2: LNHNV and YYDKDF (reference sequence). With 0 bases removed from V and 0 bases from J, the gap between germline ends came to 6 bases. CDR3 residues: CATSRDPGSGNTIYF. CDR3 DNA: TGTGCCACCAGCAGAGATCCGGGCTCTGGAAACACCATATATTTT.

Concerning this clonotype itself: One end of the junction fails to match germline, which may point to a read error. The rearrangement uses TRBV7-3 and TRBJ2-1; 9 positions match TRBD2. Germline V gives CDR1 SGHTA, CDR2 FQGTGA. The CDR3 contains 15 residues. The CDR3 reads CASSQSGGLYTEQFF. The DNA of the CDR3 is TGTGCCAGCAGCCAAAGCGGGGGGCTCTACACTGAGCAGTTCTTC.

The chain uses TRBV6-5 and TRBJ2-7, with D possibly being TRBD2 (5 bases). Germline loops: CDR1 MNHEY, CDR2 SVGAGI. With 4 bases removed from V and 3 bases from J, the gap between germline ends came to 16 bases. There are 15 residues in the CDR3. Here the CDR3 reads CASSSPWARGYEQYF. DNA for the CDR3: TGTGCCAGCAGTTCCCCTTGGGCTCGGGGCTACGAGCAGTACTTC.

The chain carries TRBV11-3 and TRBJ2-1; TRBD2 is a possible D gene (6 bases). V was cut by 1 base and J by 3 bases, with 7 bases left in between. There are 14 residues in the CDR3. Germline V gene data show CDR1 as SGHNT and CDR2 as YENEEA. The CDR3, as DNA: TGTGCCAGCAGCTTAGGGACTAACTACAATGAGCAGTTCTTC. This encodes CASSLGTNYNEQFF.

This clonotype has a handful of counts. The chain has TRBV7-2 and TRBJ2-7; TRBD2 matches 8 bases. V trimming: 4 bases; J trimming: 1 base; junction bases outside the gene matches: 15. Germline CDR1 SGHTA, CDR2 FQGNSA. CDR3 length equals 18 residues. The CDR3 DNA follows: TGTGCCAGCAGCTCAAGGACTAGCTTGAGCAAATTTTCCTACGAGCAGTACTTC. Amino acids: CASSSRTSLSKFSYEQYF. The full variable domain, completed using reference TRBV7-2 and TRBJ2-7, is GAGVSQSPSNKVTEKGKDVELRCDPISGHTALYWYRQSLGQGLEFLIYFQGNSAPDKSGLPSDRFSAERTGGSVSTLTIQRTQQEDSAVYLCASSSRTSLSKFSYEQYFGPGTRLTVT.

The chain is built from TRBV20-1 and TRBJ2-2; 7 bases align to TRBD2. CDR3 length equals 14 residues. Unmatched junction bases numbered 8, after V lost 6 bases and J lost 4 bases. Germline CDR1 is DFQATT and CDR2 is SNEGSKA (reference sequence). In DNA, the CDR3 is TGCAGTGCCCCCGGGACTACCACCACCGGGGAGCTGTTTTTT. Its translation: CSAPGTTTTGELFF.

The chain couples TRBV6-1 to TRBJ1-5, with D possibly matching TRBD1 (6 bases). Trimming stripped 7 bases from V and 7 bases from J, with 26 bases between. This CDR3 is built from 17 residues. Germline CDR1 reads MNHNS; CDR2 reads SASEGT. The CDR3 here is CASNRDTSPVLAQPQHF. The DNA of the CDR3 is TGTGCCAGCAACCGGGACACCTCCCCGGTCTTGGCCCAGCCCCAGCATTTT.

The V call is TRBV18, the J call TRBJ2-5, with 7 bases identical to TRBD2. Losses at the gene ends were 2 bases for V and 5 bases for J; bases not matched to a gene: 2. The CDR3 totals 13 residues. CDR1 and CDR2 (germline): KGHSH, LQKENI. The CDR3 bases are TGTGCCAGCTCACCAGCGGGGGAGGAGACCCAGTACTTC. Translating gives CASSPAGEETQYF.

A single count supports this clonotype. The J gene is TRBJ2-3, the V gene TRBV7-3; possibly TRBD1 or TRBD2 for D (5 bases each). The CDR3 length is 13 residues. Looked up from germline, CDR1 is SGHTA and CDR2 is FQGTGA. Trimming stripped 5 bases from V and 10 bases from J, with 16 bases between. The CDR3 DNA follows: TGTGCCAGCAGCCCAGGGACCGCGGTGCCGCAGTATTTT. Translating gives CASSPGTAVPQYF.

The CDR3 loop is CASSPGQGRMNTEAFF. The CDR3 DNA follows: TGTGCCAGCAGCCCTGGACAGGGGAGGATGAACACTGAAGCTTTCTTT. The rearrangement links TRBV7-2 to TRBJ1-1; 9 positions agree with TRBD1. With 5 bases clipped from V and 0 bases from J, the junction kept 7 bases outside the gene matches. The CDR3 is 16 residues long. CDR1 is SGHTA and CDR2 is FQGNSA in the germline V gene.

The rearrangement links TRBV15 to TRBJ2-2, with D perhaps matching TRBD1 (5 bases). Germline CDR1 reads LNHNV; CDR2 reads YYDKDF (reference sequence). Trimming took 0 bases from V and 6 from J, leaving 17 bases between them. The CDR3 totals 17 residues. In nucleotides, the CDR3 is TGTGCCACCAGCAGAGATTTTAAGGGGCTTACGGCCGGGGAGCTGTTTTTT. Translated: CATSRDFKGLTAGELFF.

This clonotype was counted once. The chain joins TRBV7-9 to TRBJ2-5; either TRBD1 or TRBD2 may fit D (6 bases each). V lost 3 bases to trimming and J lost 1 base, with 12 bases between them. Germline CDR1 SEHNR, CDR2 FQNEAQ (reference sequence). The CDR3 contains 15 residues. The CDR3 coding sequence is TGTGCCAGCAGCTTGGGGGGCGGACCCCAAGAGACCCAGTACTTC. Translation: CASSLGGGPQETQYF.

CDR3 DNA: TGTGCCAGTACCCGCCGTTTGGGCGCTTATGCCTACGAGCAGTACTTC. It translates to CASTRRLGAYAYEQYF. The chain carries TRBV19 and TRBJ2-7; D ambiguous. V lost 7 bases to trimming and J lost 2 bases, with 21 bases between them. Germline V gene data show CDR1 as LNHDA and CDR2 as SQIVND (reference sequence). This CDR3 region has 16 residues.

The gene calls are TRBV4-2 and TRBJ2-5; D remains unclear. This CDR3 comprises 13 residues. Deletions cut 1 base from V and 1 base from J, with 4 bases between. Germline V CDR1 and CDR2: LGHNA, YNFKEQ. CDR3 nucleotide sequence: TGTGCCAGCAGCCAAGGACGCCAAGAGACCCAGTACTTC. Protein: CASSQGRQETQYF.

By share, this clonotype ranks as large (0.1 to 1%). The CDR3 coding sequence is TGTGCCAGCAGTCCCTGGGACACCGACAGGGAAGAGACCCAGTACTTC. Translated, it gives CASSPWDTDREETQYF. The chain has TRBV21-1 and TRBJ2-5; the tabulated D call, TRBD1, remains unverified against the DNA. TRBV21-1 is classified as a pseudogene. The CDR3 contains 16 residues.

The chain uses TRBV19 and TRBJ2-7; D may be TRBD1 or TRBD2 (5 bases each). The CDR3 runs to 13 residues. V was clipped by 5 bases and J by 7 bases, with 15 bases between them. CDR1 is LNHDA, CDR2 SQIVND, per germline (reference sequence). The CDR3 loop is CASSSGTKGEQYF. In nucleotides, the CDR3 is TGTGCCAGTAGTTCCGGGACCAAAGGTGAGCAGTACTTC.

Notes on this clonotype: The limits of the CDR3 on the DNA are not certain, so only TCRdb's listed CDR3 is given. The chain has TRBV7-5 and TRBJ2-4. TRBV7-5 is given as a pseudogene. The length of the CDR3 is 19 amino acids, counting both ends. This CDR3 is CISVPETTMALLAKNIQYF.

The J gene is TRBJ2-3, the V gene TRBV7-2; 9 bases are shared with TRBD2. Germline V CDR1 and CDR2: SGHTA, FQGNSA. This CDR3 comprises 16 residues. Unmatched junction bases numbered 7, after V lost 4 bases and J lost 2 bases. CDR3 bases: TGTGCCAGCAGCTCACACCTAGCGGGATTCACAGATACGCAGTATTTT. Translating it yields CASSSHLAGFTDTQYF.

J is TRBJ1-1 and V is TRBV28; unclear D gene. Trimming removed 3 bases at V and 2 bases at J, with 4 bases between. Germline lookup yields CDR1 MDHEN and CDR2 SYDVKM. The CDR3 runs 12 residues. The CDR3 is CASSLYNTEAFF. DNA of the CDR3: TGTGCCAGCAGTTTGTATAACACTGAAGCTTTCTTT.

J is TRBJ1-1 and V is TRBV5-1; 7 bases map to TRBD1. V lost 4 bases, J lost 7 bases, and 7 bases stayed unmatched. This CDR3 region has 13 residues. Germline V gene data show CDR1 as SGHRS and CDR2 as YFSETQ. The CDR3: CASSPGQAIEAFF. For the CDR3, the DNA is TGCGCCAGCAGCCCAGGACAGGCAATTGAAGCTTTCTTT.

V usage is TRBV7-9 and J usage is TRBJ1-2; D possibly corresponds to TRBD1 (5 bases). Per the germline V gene, CDR1 is SEHNR and CDR2 is FQNEAQ (reference sequence). This CDR3 is built from 15 residues. Trimming removed 1 base at V and 4 bases at J, with 13 bases between. The CDR3 region is CASSLGGEQFYGYTF. The CDR3 nucleotides read TGTGCCAGCAGCTTAGGGGGGGAACAGTTCTATGGCTACACCTTC. The whole variable domain, remainder taken from reference TRBV7-9 and TRBJ1-2, is DTGVSQNPRHKITKRGQNVTFRCDPISEHNRLYWYRQTLGQGPEFLTYFQNEAQLEKSRLLSDRFSAERPKGSFSTLEIQRTEQGDSAMYLCASSLGGEQFYGYTFGSGTRLTVV.

This sequence joins TRBV28 and TRBJ1-1; D is unresolved. The V end lost 5 bases, the J end lost 4 bases, and 8 bases lay between the germline ends. CDR3 length: 12 amino acids. Germline CDR1 is MDHEN and CDR2 is SYDVKM. In nucleotides, the CDR3 is TGTGCCAGCAGTCTAACCCTCACTGAAGCTTTCTTT. Its protein is CASSLTLTEAFF.

By proportion, this clonotype is medium-sized. The chain combines TRBV2 with TRBJ2-7; 10 bases match TRBD2. With V trimmed by 4 bases and J by 3 bases, 3 bases remained unmatched. Germline V lookup: CDR1 SNHLY, CDR2 FYNNEI. This CDR3 comprises 14 residues. The CDR3 coding sequence is TGTGCCAGCAGTGGAGGACTAGCGGTCTACGAGCAGTACTTC. Translating gives CASSGGLAVYEQYF.

The CDR3 loop reads CASLGASYEQYF. The CDR3, as DNA: TGTGCCAGCCTGGGGGCTTCCTACGAGCAGTACTTC. The chain links TRBV28 to TRBJ2-7, with D perhaps TRBD1 (6 bases). Looked up from germline, CDR1 is MDHEN and CDR2 is SYDVKM. CDR3 length equals 12 residues. V was shortened by 8 bases and J by 1 base, with 9 bases between the two germline ends. Combining the CDR3 with reference TRBV28 and TRBJ2-7 gives the whole variable domain DVKVTQSSRYLVKRTGEKVFLECVQDMDHENMFWYRQDPGLGLRLIYFSYDVKMKEKGDIPEGYSVSREKKERFSLILESASTNQTSMYLCASLGASYEQYFGPGTRLTVT.

This chain uses TRBV20-1 with TRBJ2-7; tentatively, D is TRBD2 (6 bases). Germline-derived CDR1 and CDR2 are DFQATT and SNEGSKA (reference sequence). Deletions cut 3 bases from V and 7 bases from J, with 22 bases between. The CDR3 loop spans 15 amino acids. CDR3: CSASSPGGLSKEQYF. The DNA of the CDR3 is TGCAGTGCTAGTTCACCCGGGGGTCTATCAAAGGAGCAGTACTTC.

The V gene is TRBV6-2 or TRBV6-3, the J gene TRBJ1-5; perhaps TRBD1 as D (5 bases). V was clipped by 6 bases and J by 3 bases, with 15 bases between them. The length of the CDR3 is 15 residues. The germline V gene encodes CDR1 MNHEY and CDR2 SVGEGT. CDR3 sequence: CASSSLGPYNQPQHF. The DNA for the CDR3 is TGTGCCAGCAGCTCCCTGGGGCCGTACAATCAGCCCCAGCATTTT.

This clonotype was recorded only once. This chain links TRBV30 with TRBJ1-2; unclear D gene. V lost 2 bases and J 7 bases, leaving 14 bases between the germline ends. CDR3 length: 13 residues. Looked up from germline, CDR1 is GTSNPN and CDR2 is SVGIG (reference sequence). In DNA form, the CDR3 reads TGTGCCTGGAGTTCTCCGAGGGCCCCTGGCTACACCTTC. Its translation: CAWSSPRAPGYTF.

The V call is TRBV5-1, the J call TRBJ2-2; TRBD1 is a possible D gene (6 bases). Germline V lookup: CDR1 SGHRS, CDR2 YFSETQ. V shed 0 bases and J shed 6 bases, with 12 bases lying between them. The CDR3 has 15 residues. CDR3 residues: CASSLEAGASGELFF. The CDR3 DNA sequence: TGCGCCAGCAGCTTGGAAGCAGGGGCGTCCGGGGAGCTGTTTTTT.

The rearrangement joins TRBV5-4 to TRBJ2-7; 7 positions match TRBD2. V shed 4 bases and J 2 bases; nucleotides not matched to a gene: 9. The CDR3 consists of 15 residues. Germline values: CDR1 SGHNT, CDR2 YYREEE (reference sequence). CDR3 sequence reads: CASSPQERGTYEQYF. For the CDR3, the DNA is TGTGCCAGCAGCCCGCAGGAGCGGGGCACCTACGAGCAGTACTTC.